These 18 T cell receptor beta chains came from one sample sequenced in a study of blood T cell repertoires in COVID-19. The repertoire was sequenced with immunoSEQ multiplex PCR; TCRdb's copy has only in-frame clones and lacks some. The table has 95,000 to 110,000 clones, 91% seen once; the top ten hold 6%. The specimen was peripheral blood. The receptors shown here come from a human donor in a cohort sampled during active COVID-19.

This clone was counted between two and nine times. V and J are TRBV6-2 or TRBV6-3 and TRBJ1-1; D unresolved. The CDR3 loop spans 13 amino acids. Trimming left V 3 bases short and J 1 base short, with 6 bases between. In germline, CDR1 is MNHEY, CDR2 SVGEGT. The CDR3 coding sequence is TGTGCCAGCAGTTATACAGCGAACACTGAAGCTTTCTTT. This translates into CASSYTANTEAFF.

The CDR3 DNA is TGTGCCAGCGCTATGACTAGCGGCCCCTACAATGAGCAGTTCTTC. This translates into CASAMTSGPYNEQFF. V usage is TRBV7-3 and J usage is TRBJ2-1, with 9 bases that match TRBD2. The ends lost 8 bases at V and 2 bases at J; junction bases unmatched: 7. The CDR3 has 15 residues. CDR1 and CDR2 (germline): SGHTA, FQGTGA. Using reference TRBV7-3 and TRBJ2-1 for the parts outside the CDR3, the full variable domain is GAGVSQTPSNKVTEKGKYVELRCDPISGHTALYWYRQSLGQGPEFLIYFQGTGAADDSGLPNDRFFAVRPEGSVSTLKIQRTERGDSAVYLCASAMTSGPYNEQFFGPGTRLTVL.

The CDR3 coding sequence is TGTGCCACCAGTGATTTAGAGTCCACAGATACGCAGTATTTT. It codes for CATSDLESTDTQYF. This chain uses TRBV24-1 with TRBJ2-3; no clear D. With 1 base removed from V and 2 bases from J, the gap between germline ends came to 6 bases. The CDR3 has 14 residues. Germline-derived CDR1 and CDR2 are KGHDR and SFDVKD.

The rearrangement joins TRBV20-1 to TRBJ1-3; D unresolved. The length of the CDR3 is 13 residues. V was clipped by 3 bases and J by 8 bases, with 14 bases between them. Per germline, CDR1 DFQATT and CDR2 SNEGSKA (reference sequence). The CDR3 loop reads CSASAGERDTIYF. The CDR3 DNA reads as TGCAGTGCTAGTGCTGGGGAGAGGGACACCATATATTTT.

The J gene is TRBJ2-2, the V gene TRBV19; TRBD1 matches 8 bases. This CDR3 spans 15 amino acids. Losses at the gene ends were 1 base for V and 4 bases for J; bases not matched to a gene: 2. Germline CDR1 reads LNHDA; CDR2 reads SQIVND (reference sequence). CDR3 DNA: TGTGCCAGTAGTATAGGGACAGGGTCCACCGGGGAGCTGTTTTTT. It encodes CASSIGTGSTGELFF.

The chain recombines TRBV7-9 with TRBJ1-3; a possible D gene is TRBD1 (5 bases). V was shortened by 1 base and J by 3 bases, with 13 bases between the two germline ends. The germline V gene encodes CDR1 SEHNR and CDR2 FQNEAQ (reference sequence). This CDR3 has 16 residues. CDR3 sequence: CASSLVVLTVGNTIYF. CDR3 nucleotide sequence: TGTGCCAGCAGCTTAGTTGTTTTGACAGTTGGAAACACCATATATTTT.

The V and J genes are TRBV28 and TRBJ2-7; 10 bases agree with TRBD1. The V and J ends lost 2 bases and 3 bases, in that order; junction bases with no gene match: 7. CDR1 is MDHEN, CDR2 SYDVKM, per germline. The CDR3 length is 16 residues. In DNA form, the CDR3 reads TGTGCCAGCAGTTTAAGCCCCGGGACAGGGGTCTACGAGCAGTACTTC. It translates to CASSLSPGTGVYEQYF. The full variable domain, completed using reference TRBV28 and TRBJ2-7, is DVKVTQSSRYLVKRTGEKVFLECVQDMDHENMFWYRQDPGLGLRLIYFSYDVKMKEKGDIPEGYSVSREKKERFSLILESASTNQTSMYLCASSLSPGTGVYEQYFGPGTRLTVT.

V is TRBV4-2 and J is TRBJ2-7, with 9 bases fitting TRBD1. The CDR3 consists of 16 residues. J gave up 1 base and V 0 bases, and 4 bases lay outside the gene matches. Germline lookup yields CDR1 LGHNA and CDR2 YNFKEQ. CDR3 region: CASSQEVGQGSYEQYF. As DNA, the CDR3 is TGTGCCAGCAGCCAAGAAGTAGGACAGGGGTCCTACGAGCAGTACTTC.

This chain links TRBV12-5 with TRBJ1-6; unclear D gene. Per the germline V gene, CDR1 is LGHNT and CDR2 is FRNRAP. The CDR3 has 15 amino acids. Trimming took 0 bases from V and 12 from J, leaving 15 bases between them. CDR3 amino acids: CASGLVLGVPRPLHF. The CDR3 region has the DNA TGTGCTAGTGGTTTGGTACTTGGTGTCCCACGACCCCTCCACTTT. Filled out from reference TRBV12-5 and TRBJ1-6, the complete variable domain reads DARVTQTPRHKVTEMGQEVTMRCQPILGHNTVFWYRQTMMQGLELLAYFRNRAPLDDSGMPKDRFSAEMPDATLATLKIQPSEPRDSAVYFCASGLVLGVPRPLHFGNGTRLTVT.

The chain recombines TRBV5-5 with TRBJ1-1; 8 nucleotides line up with TRBD1. The germline V gene encodes CDR1 SGHKS and CDR2 YYEKEE (reference sequence). V lost 3 bases, J lost 4 bases, and 5 bases stayed unmatched. The CDR3 contains 14 residues. CDR3 in amino acids: CASSWGTGITEAFF. The DNA of the CDR3 is TGTGCCAGCAGCTGGGGGACAGGCATCACTGAAGCTTTCTTT. Drawing the rest from reference TRBV5-5 and TRBJ1-1, the complete variable domain is DAGVTQSPTHLIKTRGQQVTLRCSPISGHKSVSWYQQVLGQGPQFIFQYYEKEERGRGNFPDRFSARQFPNYSSELNVNALLLGDSALYLCASSWGTGITEAFFGQGTRLTVV.

The rearrangement links TRBV5-8 to TRBJ1-3, with a tentative D call TRBD1 (5 bases). Trimming removed 4 bases from V and 2 bases from J, with 22 bases in between. The CDR3 covers 18 residues. CDR1 is SGHTS and CDR2 is YDEGEE in the germline V gene. Here the CDR3 reads CASSQTYQGGEAGNTIYF. The CDR3, as DNA: TGTGCCAGCAGCCAGACCTACCAGGGAGGTGAGGCTGGAAACACCATATATTTT.

The rearrangement uses TRBV6-5 and TRBJ2-7; 11 positions agree with TRBD1. Germline CDR1 MNHEY, CDR2 SVGAGI. V trimming: 4 bases; J trimming: 4 bases; junction bases outside the gene matches: 3. The CDR3 is 14 amino acids. This chain's CDR3 is CASSSGTGGYEQYF. CDR3 nucleotide sequence: TGTGCCAGCAGTTCAGGGACAGGGGGGTACGAGCAGTACTTC.

The gene calls are TRBV27 and TRBJ2-4; D might be TRBD2 (5 bases). Germline CDR1 and CDR2: MNHEY and SMNVEV (reference sequence). Trimming left V 5 bases short and J 8 bases short, with 16 bases between. The length of the CDR3 is 14 residues. The chain's CDR3 is CASSPGVGNDIQYF. The CDR3 nucleotides read TGTGCCAGCAGTCCCGGGGTAGGGAATGACATTCAGTACTTC.

The chain is built from TRBV21-1 and TRBJ2-7; the table assigns TRBD2, which was not confirmed against the DNA. TRBV21-1 is a pseudogene locus. The CDR3 has 19 amino acids. CDR3 in amino acids: CASSKTRLAGGLPFYEQYF. The DNA for the CDR3 is TGTGCCAGCAGCAAGACCCGACTAGCGGGAGGGCTACCCTTCTACGAGCAGTACTTC.

V usage is TRBV6-5 and J usage is TRBJ1-3; D unresolved. This CDR3 is built from 13 residues. Germline CDR1 and CDR2: MNHEY and SVGAGI. The ends were cut back, 5 bases at V and 4 bases at J, with 9 bases in the middle. CDR3 loop: CASSLGMGNTIYF. CDR3 sequence (DNA): TGTGCCAGCAGTCTCGGGATGGGAAACACCATATATTTT.

The chain has TRBV30 and TRBJ1-6; 7 bases match TRBD1. Germline values: CDR1 GTSNPN, CDR2 SVGIG (reference sequence). The junction had 7 bases not matched to a gene; V was cut back by 5 bases and J by 9 bases. This CDR3 comprises 13 residues. The CDR3 DNA follows: TGTGCCTGGGGTAGACAGGGTTCTTCACCCCTCCACTTT. This gives the protein CAWGRQGSSPLHF.

This chain connects TRBV20-1 to TRBJ2-3, with 9 bases aligning to TRBD2. J was trimmed by 6 bases and V by 7 bases; bases with no gene match: 2. Germline values: CDR1 DFQATT, CDR2 SNEGSKA (reference sequence). The CDR3 runs to 11 residues. CDR3 loop: CSGGGADTQYF. The CDR3 region has the DNA TGCAGTGGCGGGGGGGCCGATACGCAGTATTTT.

This clone has only one observation. The gene calls are TRBV7-9 and TRBJ1-1; D uncertain. Germline CDR1 and CDR2: SEHNR and FQNEAQ (reference sequence). CDR3 length: 13 amino acids. The V gene lost 8 bases and the J gene lost 2 bases, with 12 bases spanning the gap. The CDR3 sequence is CASRGNENTEAFF. CDR3 nucleotides: TGTGCCAGCCGCGGGAACGAAAACACTGAAGCTTTCTTT.